This T cell receptor beta chain derives from a study of T cells in Graves' hyperthyroidism and ophthalmopathy (dated by TCRdb to the late 2010s). Regarding the complete study: Peripheral blood was collected at initial diagnosis, before any treatment. To identify distinguishing TCR V-J signatures, a discovery cohort of some 100 patients was used, comprising some 45 with Graves' ophthalmopathy and around 60 with stable Graves' hyperthyroidism. Prospective prediction of ophthalmopathy was tested in an independent validation cohort of fewer than 20 hyperthyroidism patients and approximately 17 patients who later progressed to ophthalmopathy. The 95 to 100 discovery patients were randomly divided into training and test sets at a 7:3 ratio. In more than five Graves' hyperthyroidism patients, the study also compared T-cell repertoires from thyroid tissue with T-cell repertoires from blood. Following sampling, methimazole starting at 30 mg daily was given to hyperthyroidism patients, and high-dose intravenous methylprednisolone was given to ophthalmopathy patients. TCR Vbeta CDR3 sequencing of 135 peripheral blood samples (about 45 ophthalmopathy, about 74 hyperthyroidism and approximately 17 progressor patients) is reported in the paper.

Graves' hyperthyroidism was defined as stable when no progression to ophthalmopathy occurred over 18 months of follow-up. Hyperthyroidism patients were aged 18 to 65 years and newly diagnosed, with disease duration of less than 2 months. The study excluded patients with uncontrolled infections, other autoimmune diseases, pregnancy or lactation. Diagnoses relied on clinical symptoms, serum thyroxine and TRAb, thyroid ultrasound and orbital computed tomography. Ficoll-Paque density gradient centrifugation was used to isolate PBMCs from about 10 ml of fresh peripheral blood. Total RNA was extracted with Trizol reagent, and quality was checked on an Agilent 2100 Bioanalyzer. Overall study results and their limits: In validation, the model predicted progression to ophthalmopathy with just under 71% sensitivity and 72% to 85% specificity, a median of 6.5 months before onset. Most expanded thyroid clonotypes (frequency above 0.001) were also found in blood, which suggests that blood repertoires may mirror thyroid immune responses. No statistical method was used to set the sample size in advance, and investigators knew the group allocation. A model built on a 13 V-J signature distinguished ophthalmopathy from stable hyperthyroidism, reaching 85% to 90% sensitivity and 81% to 83% specificity in cross-validation and 80%/75% in testing.

TCR beta CDR3 regions were amplified from RNA transcripts. The first round of RT-PCR for the TCR CDR3 was performed with the HTBI primer set and the Qiagen OneStep RT-PCR kit. A second multiplex PCR round built the libraries, followed by size selection and purification. The libraries were sequenced on an Illumina HiSeq2000 using paired-end 100 bp reads. In the source study's methods: SOAPnuke was used to process the raw data, with reads discarded if the reads contained adapters or uncalled bases, had a mean Phred below 15, or lacked an exact constant-primer or identifier match. High-quality paired reads were merged with COPE v1.2.5, and unique nucleotide sequences were defined as clonotypes. MiTCR v1.1 was used to align the clonotypes against IMGT TRBV, TRBD and TRBJ reference segments. The analysis was restricted to V-J combinations with a frequency above 0.0001, which together covered 99.2% of the repertoires. A TCS score was defined as the ratio of F50 (clonal expansion) to E x V (chaos), with BLOSUM62-based TCRdist applied between CDR3 peptides within each V-J. Welch's t-statistics and random forest reduced roughly 540 V-J features to around 14, which were used in a naive Bayes classifier (R e1071). TCRdb cleaned the public reads at Q25 with fastp, built clones with MiXCR and kept in-frame beta chains. Every entry covers one CDR3 protein and lists the most common genes and DNA from its rows. The V and J calls, along with clone size, are taken from TCRdb and not from the paper's own processing. This sample comprises 380,000 or so distinct CDR3 sequences, over 11% of them detected only once. Jointly, the top ten make up about 22% of the sample.

This clonotype came up a few times. Its antigen remains undetermined. Per-base qualities were not stored, and no clone one base away is much larger. Counted from cysteine to phenylalanine, this CDR3 has 14 amino acids. Only the CDR3 DNA stays, 42 bases, in frame from base 1. From the germline V gene, CDR1 is SQVTM and CDR2 is ANQGSEA. A distance of 11 bases separates the germline ends of V and J, which lose 1 base and 4 bases respectively. The clonotype was recovered from a woman younger than 45 with Graves' hyperthyroidism. The source material was blood. Recombination linked TRBV29-1 to TRBJ2-1; the D region possibly corresponds to TRBD1 (6 bases align). The CDR3 has the sequence CSVEVDRDYNEQFF. The sequence in DNA is TGCAGCGTTGAAGTGGACAGAGATTACAATGAGCAGTTCTTC.